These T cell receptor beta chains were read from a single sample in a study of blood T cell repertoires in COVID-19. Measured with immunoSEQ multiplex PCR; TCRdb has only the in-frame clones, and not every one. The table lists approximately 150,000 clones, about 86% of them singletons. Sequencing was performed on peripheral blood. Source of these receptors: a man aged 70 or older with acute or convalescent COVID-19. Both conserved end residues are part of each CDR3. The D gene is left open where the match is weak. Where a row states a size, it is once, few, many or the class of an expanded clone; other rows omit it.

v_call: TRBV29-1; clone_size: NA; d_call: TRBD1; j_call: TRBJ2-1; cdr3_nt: TGCAGCGTTGATATACAGGGACAGCCGCAGGACAATGAGCAGTTCTTC; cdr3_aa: CSVDIQGQPQDNEQFF
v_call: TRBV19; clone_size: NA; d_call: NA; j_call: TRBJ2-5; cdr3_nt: TGTGCCAGTAGTATAGCCCAGAGCCGGGGGACCCAGTACTTC; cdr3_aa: CASSIAQSRGTQYF
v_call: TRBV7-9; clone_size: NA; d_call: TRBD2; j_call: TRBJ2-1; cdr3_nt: TGTGCCAGCAGCTCCTGGGACTATCCTAGGAATGAGCAGTTCTTC; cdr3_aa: CASSSWDYPRNEQFF
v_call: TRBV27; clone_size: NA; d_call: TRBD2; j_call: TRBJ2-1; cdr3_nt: TGTGCCAGCAGTTTGAGGCAGGGCGGACTAGCGAGCTCCTACAATGAGCAGTTCTTC; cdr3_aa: CASSLRQGGLASSYNEQFF
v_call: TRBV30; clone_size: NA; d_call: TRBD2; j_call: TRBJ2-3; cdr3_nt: TGTGCCTGGGGGGCCCCGCACGCGGGAGACCCAGATACGCAGTATTTT; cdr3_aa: CAWGAPHAGDPDTQYF
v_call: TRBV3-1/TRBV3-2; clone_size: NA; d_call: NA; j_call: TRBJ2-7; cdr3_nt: TGTGCCAGCAGCCTGGGACATTTGGGGCTATACGAGCAGTACTTC; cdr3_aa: CASSLGHLGLYEQYF
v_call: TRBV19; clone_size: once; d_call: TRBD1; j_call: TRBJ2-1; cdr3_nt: TGTGCCAGTAGTACAGGGGGCTACAATGAGCAGTTCTTC; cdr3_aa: CASSTGGYNEQFF
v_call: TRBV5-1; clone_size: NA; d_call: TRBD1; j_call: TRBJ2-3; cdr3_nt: TGCGCCAGTTCCGGGACAGGGGCGGCAGATACGCAGTATTTT; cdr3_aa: CASSGTGAADTQYF
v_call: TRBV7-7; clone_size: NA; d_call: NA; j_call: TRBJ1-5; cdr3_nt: TGTGCTAGCAGCTTATTCTACCCAGGGGCAGGTCAGCCCCAGCATTTT; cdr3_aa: CASSLFYPGAGQPQHF
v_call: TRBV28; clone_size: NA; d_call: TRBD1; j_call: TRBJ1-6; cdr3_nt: TGTGCCAGCAGTTTATTGACAGGGACTTCACCCCTCCACTTT; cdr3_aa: CASSLLTGTSPLHF
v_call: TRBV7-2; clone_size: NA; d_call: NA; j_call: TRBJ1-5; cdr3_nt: TGTGCCAGCAGCCCCCCCGGGGTGGGCAATCAGCCCCAGCATTTT; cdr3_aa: CASSPPGVGNQPQHF
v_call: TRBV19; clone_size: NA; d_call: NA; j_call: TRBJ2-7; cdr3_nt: TGTGCCAGTAGTATATCTCTAGATCGTGGTCTTCAGCAGTACTTC; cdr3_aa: CASSISLDRGLQQYF
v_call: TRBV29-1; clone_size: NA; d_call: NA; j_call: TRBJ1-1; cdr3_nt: TGCAGCGTTGCAGGATTCGGGAACACTGAAGCTTTCTTT; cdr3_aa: CSVAGFGNTEAFF
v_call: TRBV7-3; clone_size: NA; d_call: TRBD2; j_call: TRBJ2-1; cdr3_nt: TGTGCCAGCAGCTCTGGACTAGGCAATGAGCAGTTCTTC; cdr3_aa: CASSSGLGNEQFF
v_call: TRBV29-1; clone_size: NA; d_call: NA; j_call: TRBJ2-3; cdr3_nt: TGCAGCGCCCTTTCTTTCAGGGCTCCCCCCACAGATACGCAGTATTTT; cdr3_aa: CSALSFRAPPTDTQYF
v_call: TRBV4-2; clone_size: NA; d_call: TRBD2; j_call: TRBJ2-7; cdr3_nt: TGTGCCAGCAGCCAAGAACTAGCGCACTACGAGCAGTACTTC; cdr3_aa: CASSQELAHYEQYF
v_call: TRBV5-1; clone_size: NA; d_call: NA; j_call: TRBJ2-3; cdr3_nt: TGCGCCAGCAGCTCAACCGAGATAGGCCTAGGGCAGTATTTT; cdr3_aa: CASSSTEIGLGQYF
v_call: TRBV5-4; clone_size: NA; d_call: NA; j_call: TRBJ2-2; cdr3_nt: TGTGCCAGCAGCTTGGCACCTGTTAGGGGCACCGGGGAGCTGTTTTTT; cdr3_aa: CASSLAPVRGTGELFF
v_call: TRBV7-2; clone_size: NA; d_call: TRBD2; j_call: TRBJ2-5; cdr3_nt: TGTGCCAGCAGCTTAGCGACTAGCGGCGGCTTGGAGACCCAGTACTTC; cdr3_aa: CASSLATSGGLETQYF
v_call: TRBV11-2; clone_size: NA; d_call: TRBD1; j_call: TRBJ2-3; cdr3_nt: TGTGCCAGCTTGAGGCTGGGACAGGTGCAGTATTTT; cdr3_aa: CASLRLGQVQYF
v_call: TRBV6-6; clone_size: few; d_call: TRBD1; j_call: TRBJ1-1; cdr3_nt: TGTGCCAGCAGTTACTCACCGGGACAGTTTGAAGCTTTCTTT; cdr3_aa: CASSYSPGQFEAFF
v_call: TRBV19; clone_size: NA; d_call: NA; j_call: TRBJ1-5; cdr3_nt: TGTGCCAGTAGTAACGTTGAGGGTCGGACTCAGCCCCAGCATTTT; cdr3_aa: CASSNVEGRTQPQHF
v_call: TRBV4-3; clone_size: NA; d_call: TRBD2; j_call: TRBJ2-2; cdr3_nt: TGCGCCAGCAGCCAGGCAAGCGGGAGTACCGGGGAGCTGTTTTTT; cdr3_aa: CASSQASGSTGELFF